This T cell receptor (beta chain) was observed in a study of blood T cells in healthy people across ages. This CDR3 region has 16 residues. Germline values: CDR1 SGHTA, CDR2 FQGNSA. Then a second PCR, running roughly 7 to 11 cycles, was carried out with a sample-barcoded 5' primer and a J-beta primer mix. TCRdb re-analysed the 5' RACE reads in MiXCR, keeping a single row per CDR3 protein. The data contain approximately 700,000 distinct CDR3 sequences, less than 40% of them singletons. This clonotype was picked up many times. A read error may be the cause here, since a much bigger clone is one base away.

This clonotype was sampled from a woman older than 75 in good health. The V call is TRBV7-2, the J call TRBJ2-6, with D perhaps matching TRBD1 (6 bases). The sequencing sample was made of blood. CDR3 sequence reads: CASSLDSSVGANVRTF. CDR3 coding DNA: TGTGCCAGCAGCCTGGACAGTTCGGTTGGGGCCAACGTCCGGACTTTC.